This T cell receptor (beta chain) derives from a study of persistence of HIV-infected CD4 T cells (dated by TCRdb to the early 2020s). About the study as a whole: The median time the participants had spent on suppressive ART was more than 7 years. CMV- and HIV-1 Gag-responding CD4+ T cells were isolated from ART-treated individuals so that antigen-driven clonal expansion of HIV-1-infected cells could be examined. The clonality of all cells in each sorted population was assessed by TCRbeta sequencing, whereas the clonality of infected cells was assessed by proviral sequencing. Anti-CD3/anti-CD28 stimulation activated a higher proportion of cells, with a lower memory fraction, than antigen stimulation. Peripheral blood samples of up to about 200 mL were taken at multiple time points, with the exception of a couple of participants who underwent leukapheresis at a single time point. The TCR cluster analysis across participants included under ten participants for CMV and more than five participants for Gag. Study-wide conclusions, independent of this receptor: TCRbeta richness in CMV- and Gag-responding cells was significantly lower than in anti-CD3/anti-CD28-responding cells; CMV-responding cells had higher oligoclonality than CD3/CD28-stimulated and Gag-responding cells. Few individuals were included in the study, and only a limited range of antigens was tested. Antigen-responding cells were enriched for degenerate expanded CDR3beta sequences, which suggests convergent selection of CD4+ responses to CMV and Gag. Bulk TCR analyses could not be limited to the rare CMV-responding cells that actually contained HIV-1 proviruses. Within the same sorted populations, how oligoclonal the TCRs were correlated with how oligoclonal the proviruses were.

The immunoSEQ hsTCRB assay version 4, run in survey mode, was used to sequence TCRbeta repertoires from genomic DNA. Genomic DNA was diluted to approximately 10 ng/uL, and up to roughly 1 ug per sample was used for TCRbeta sequencing. Per the original workflow: TCRbeta data analysis was done in ImmunoSeq Analyzer 3.0, and diversity was calculated on productive nucleotide rearrangements. Using the Immunarch R package, lower-bound TCR diversity was estimated with the improved Chao index and clonality was estimated with the Gini coefficient. Nucleotide rearrangements that differed but encoded the same CDR3beta amino acid sequence were counted as separate clonotypes. TCRbeta sequences significantly enriched in antigen-responding cells relative to anti-CD3/anti-CD28-activated cells were identified by differential abundance analysis. TCRs were clustered by predicted peptide-MHC specificity with GLIPH2, both within individual participants and across merged participant data sets. This immuneACCESS table, as held by TCRdb, lists in-frame sequences with V and J called but not all clones. Of the missing ones, under half trace to an unresolved V gene in checked studies; the others have no known cause. V and J calls and clone size come straight from that table; D and trimming were deduced from the DNA. The sample table holds 40,000 to 45,000 clones, of which roughly nine tenths were seen once. In total, the top ten clones hold approximately 2% of the sample.

According to the study, the label for this sample's treatment or condition signals: suppressive antiretroviral therapy. As a nonspecific positive control representing the CD4+ T cell repertoire, the cells were stimulated with anti-CD3/anti-CD28 magnetic beads. Responding CD4+ T cells were sorted by upregulation of both CD40 ligand and CD69. HIV-1-infected adults in whom suppressive ART had been started during chronic infection were enrolled as participants. For at least 4 years, the participants' plasma HIV-1 RNA had been undetectable, below 50 copies/mL. To be included, participants needed a CD4+ T cell count above 400 cells/uL and a positive CMV serology. Before stimulation, PBMCs were isolated using density centrifugation and depleted of CD8+ T cells. Stimulation of CD8-depleted PBMCs was carried out for more than 15 hours with anti-CD28/CD49d costimulation, CD40-blocking antibody and enfuvirtide, to prevent new infections. Sorting was done on either a Beckman Coulter MoFlo Legacy or an XDP sorter, and propidium iodide was used to exclude dead cells. For samples with more than one million cells, genomic DNA was extracted with the QIAamp DNA Mini Kit, and for all other samples the Quick-DNA Microprep Kit was used.

About this clone itself: Its antigen remains undetermined. Per-base qualities were not stored, and no clone one base away is much larger.

The CDR3 contains 14 residues, cysteine and phenylalanine counted. Kept here is only the CDR3 DNA, which spans 42 bases and is read in frame from base 1. The CDR1 and CDR2 encoded by the germline V gene are SGHRS and YFSETQ. V is cut back by 0 bases and J by 6 bases, with 1 base in the junction unmatched. The sample was CD4+ T cells sorted from PBMCs after 18-hour stimulation, taken from a patient who received antiretroviral therapy. In light of the paper, this sample's cell subset or site label describes: CD40L+CD69+ CD4 T cells responding to anti-CD3/anti-CD28 beads, representing the overall repertoire. This sequence originates from an adult man with HIV who was CMV-seropositive. The receptor chain draws on TRBV5-1 and TRBJ1-2, and 11 junction bases match TRBD1. CDR3 loop: CASSLEGQGDGYTF. Here is the DNA: TGCGCCAGCAGCTTGGAGGGACAGGGGGATGGCTACACCTTC.